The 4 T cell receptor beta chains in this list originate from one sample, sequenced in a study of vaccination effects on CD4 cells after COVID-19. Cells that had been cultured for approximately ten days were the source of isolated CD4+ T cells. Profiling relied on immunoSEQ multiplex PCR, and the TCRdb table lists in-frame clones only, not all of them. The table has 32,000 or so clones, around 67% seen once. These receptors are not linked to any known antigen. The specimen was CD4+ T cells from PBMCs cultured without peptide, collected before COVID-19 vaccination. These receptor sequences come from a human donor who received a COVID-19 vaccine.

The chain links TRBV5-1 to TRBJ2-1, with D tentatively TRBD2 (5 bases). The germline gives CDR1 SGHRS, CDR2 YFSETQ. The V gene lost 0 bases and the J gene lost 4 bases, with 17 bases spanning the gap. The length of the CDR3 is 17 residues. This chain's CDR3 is CASSLVVQTGYYNEQFF. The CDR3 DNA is TGCGCCAGCAGCTTGGTGGTCCAAACGGGGTATTACAATGAGCAGTTCTTC.

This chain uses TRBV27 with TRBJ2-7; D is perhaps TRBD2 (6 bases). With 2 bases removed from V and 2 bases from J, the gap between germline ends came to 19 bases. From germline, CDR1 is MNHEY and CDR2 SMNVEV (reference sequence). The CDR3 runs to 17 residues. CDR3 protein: CASSLRGGVQGAYEQYF. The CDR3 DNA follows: TGTGCCAGCAGTTTAAGGGGCGGGGTTCAAGGGGCCTACGAGCAGTACTTC.

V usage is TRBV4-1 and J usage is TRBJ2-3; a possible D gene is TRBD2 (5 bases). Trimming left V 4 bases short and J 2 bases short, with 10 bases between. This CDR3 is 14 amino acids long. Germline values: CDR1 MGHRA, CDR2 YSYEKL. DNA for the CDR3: TGCGCCAGCAGCCTCGGGAAGACCACAGATACGCAGTATTTT. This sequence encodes CASSLGKTTDTQYF.

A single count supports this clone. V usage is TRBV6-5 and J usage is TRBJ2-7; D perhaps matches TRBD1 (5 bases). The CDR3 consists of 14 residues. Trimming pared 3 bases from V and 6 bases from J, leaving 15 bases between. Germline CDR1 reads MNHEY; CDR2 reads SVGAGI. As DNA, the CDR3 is TGTGCCAGCAGTTATCAGGGTGCGAGTCGCGAGCAGTACTTC. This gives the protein CASSYQGASREQYF.